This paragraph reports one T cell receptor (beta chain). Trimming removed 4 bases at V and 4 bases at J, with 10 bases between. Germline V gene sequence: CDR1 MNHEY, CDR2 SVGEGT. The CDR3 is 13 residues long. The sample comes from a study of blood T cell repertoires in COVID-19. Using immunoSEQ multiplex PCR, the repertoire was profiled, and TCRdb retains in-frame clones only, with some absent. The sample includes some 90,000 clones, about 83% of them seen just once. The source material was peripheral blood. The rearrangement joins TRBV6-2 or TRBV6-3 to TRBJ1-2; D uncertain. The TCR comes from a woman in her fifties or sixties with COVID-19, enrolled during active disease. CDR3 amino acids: CASSWEALYGYTF. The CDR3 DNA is TGTGCCAGCAGTTGGGAGGCGCTCTATGGCTACACCTTC.